This T cell receptor beta chain is drawn from a study of response to subunit inactivated influenza vaccine (dated by TCRdb to between 2017 and 2018). Background on the whole study: To follow how T cells responded to a trivalent subunit inactivated influenza vaccine, the researchers relied on deep quantitative profiling of the T cell receptor repertoire.

Library preparation employed RT-PCR. TCRdb shows the sequencer as Illumina HiSeq 2500. TCRdb reran the public reads through fastp at Q25 and MiXCR, keeping productive beta chains. All rows with the same CDR3 protein become a single entry with the most common DNA and genes. The sample table records 500,000 or so distinct CDR3 sequences; approximately 15% of these occur just once. The top ten clonotypes cover approximately 3% of the sample. This clonotype was counted ten times or more. The specificity of this receptor is unknown. The sample holds no much larger clone one base away, and base qualities are not on file. Study-wide conclusions, independent of this receptor: It was suggested by the authors that each seasonal influenza vaccination may recruit only a limited number of new T cells.

This specimen consisted of CD4+ T cells sorted from PBMCs, obtained roughly 24 months after vaccination. The source of this sequence is a man aged 50 to 69 who received an inactivated influenza vaccine. Donor details come from another sample of the same person, matched by shared clones.

The CDR3 amino acid sequence is: CASSLLLNTEAFF. The nucleotide sequence is given as TGTGCCAGCAGTTTACTGTTGAACACTGAAGCTTTCTTT. This chain is built from TRBV12-3 or TRBV12-4 and TRBJ1-1, with the D segment identity uncertain. The CDR3, cysteine through phenylalanine, is 13 amino acids long. Here the CDR3 DNA is all that survives: 39 bases in frame from base 1. Trimming costs V 2 bases and J 0 bases, and their ends lie 4 bases apart.